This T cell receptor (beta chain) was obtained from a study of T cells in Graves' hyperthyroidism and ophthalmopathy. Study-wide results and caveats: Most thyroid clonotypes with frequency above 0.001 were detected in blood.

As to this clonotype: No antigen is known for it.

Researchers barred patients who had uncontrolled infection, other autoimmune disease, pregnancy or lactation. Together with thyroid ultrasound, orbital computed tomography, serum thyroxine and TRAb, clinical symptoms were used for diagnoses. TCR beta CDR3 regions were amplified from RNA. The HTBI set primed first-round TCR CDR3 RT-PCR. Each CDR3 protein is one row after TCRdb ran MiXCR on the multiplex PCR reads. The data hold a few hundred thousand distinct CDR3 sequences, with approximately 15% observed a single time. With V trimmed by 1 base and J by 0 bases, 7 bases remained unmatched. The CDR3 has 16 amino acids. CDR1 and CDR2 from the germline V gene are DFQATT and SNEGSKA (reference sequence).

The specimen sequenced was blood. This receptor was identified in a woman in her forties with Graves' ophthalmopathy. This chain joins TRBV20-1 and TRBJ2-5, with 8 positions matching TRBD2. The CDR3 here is CSARGAGGLYQETQYF. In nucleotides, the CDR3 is TGCAGTGCTAGAGGTGCGGGGGGATTGTACCAAGAGACCCAGTACTTC.